The 21 T cell receptor beta chains listed next were all sequenced from one sample in a study of cytomegalovirus exposure and HLA in healthy donors. PCR amplification relied on 60 Vbeta primers (plus 13 Jbeta primers). Produced via immunoSEQ multiplex PCR; TCRdb's table is partial and in-frame only. The data contain more than 20,000 clones, almost 70% of them singletons. Sample: PBMCs. These receptors were obtained from a woman between 45 and 60 years old in good health and CMV-seronegative.

The sample holds a few counts of this clone. The chain is built from TRBV7-8 and TRBJ1-5; D gene uncertain. V dropped 1 base and J dropped 9 bases, with 7 bases sitting between them. Germline V gives CDR1 SGHVS, CDR2 FQNEAQ. The CDR3 sequence is 12 residues long. The CDR3 is CASSLDTRPQHF. The CDR3 DNA reads TGTGCCAGCAGCTTAGATACCAGGCCCCAGCATTTT.

Only a few counts were recorded for this clone. The chain uses TRBV29-1 and TRBJ2-7; D is perhaps TRBD2 (5 bases). This CDR3 spans 13 amino acids. V lost 7 bases, J lost 0 bases, and 13 bases lay in between. The germline V gene has CDR1 SQVTM and CDR2 ANQGSEA. In DNA form, the CDR3 reads TGCAGCGCTTCCGAGCGGCTCTCCTACGAGCAGTACTTC. Translation gives CSASERLSYEQYF.

The V call is TRBV28, the J call TRBJ1-1, with D maybe TRBD1 (6 bases). V lost 4 bases to trimming and J lost 4 bases, with 19 bases between them. Looked up from germline, CDR1 is MDHEN and CDR2 is SYDVKM. The CDR3 totals 16 residues. The CDR3 region has the DNA TGTGCCAGCAGTTCCTACCAACCGAGGGACATCACTGAAGCTTTCTTT. Its protein product is CASSSYQPRDITEAFF.

The genes are TRBV15 and TRBJ2-7; the D gene is possibly TRBD2 (6 bases). CDR3 length: 15 residues. The V gene lost 9 bases and the J gene lost 1 base, with 19 bases spanning the gap. The germline V gene has CDR1 LNHNV and CDR2 YYDKDF (reference sequence). CDR3 in amino acids: CATHGGGGGSYEQYF. CDR3 coding DNA: TGTGCCACTCACGGAGGTGGTGGAGGGTCCTACGAGCAGTACTTC.

J is TRBJ1-1 and V is TRBV29-1, with 9 positions matching TRBD1. The CDR3 length is 13 residues. The trim removed 5 bases at V and 0 bases at J, leaving 1 base unmatched. The germline V gene encodes CDR1 SQVTM and CDR2 ANQGSEA. The CDR3 loop reads CSVRDRVNTEAFF. The CDR3, as DNA: TGCAGCGTTCGGGACAGGGTGAACACTGAAGCTTTCTTT.

The rearrangement links TRBV29-1 to TRBJ2-3, with D perhaps matching TRBD1 (6 bases). Germline lookup yields CDR1 SQVTM and CDR2 ANQGSEA. V was trimmed by 6 bases and J by 2 bases, leaving 18 bases between them. CDR3 size: 15 residues. Written as DNA, the CDR3 is TGCAGCGTCCACGTGACAGGCGCATACACAGATACGCAGTATTTT. Residues: CSVHVTGAYTDTQYF.

The V gene is TRBV6-5, the J gene TRBJ2-1, with D possibly TRBD1 on 5 matching bases. Germline values: CDR1 MNHEY, CDR2 SVGAGI. Deletions cut 6 bases from V and 4 bases from J, with 10 bases between. The CDR3 is 13 residues long. CDR3 sequence reads: CASRVTVYNEQFF. The CDR3 nucleotides read TGTGCCAGCAGGGTGACAGTTTACAATGAGCAGTTCTTC.

V is TRBV5-1 and J is TRBJ2-7; 9 positions agree with TRBD1. This CDR3 spans 14 amino acids. Trimming removed 7 bases from V and 5 bases from J; junction bases left unmatched: 10. Germline V gene data show CDR1 as SGHRS and CDR2 as YFSETQ. In DNA form, the CDR3 reads TGCGCCAGCGGGGGACAGGGCACCCCTCACGAGCAGTACTTC. The encoded protein is CASGGQGTPHEQYF.

V and J are TRBV14 and TRBJ1-1; D unclear. V lost 4 bases and J 3 bases, leaving 12 bases between the germline ends. CDR3 size: 14 residues. CDR1 SGHDN and CDR2 FVKESK come from the germline V gene. This CDR3 is CASSLLPYYTEAFF. In nucleotides, the CDR3 is TGTGCCAGCAGCCTCCTTCCCTACTACACTGAAGCTTTCTTT.

The chain is built from TRBV7-9 and TRBJ1-1; tentative D call: TRBD1 (6 bases). Germline V gene lookup returns CDR1 SEHNR and CDR2 FQNEAQ (reference sequence). The CDR3 contains 15 residues. V lost 7 bases and J lost 0, with 15 bases in between. The CDR3 bases are TGTGCCAGCACCCTAGGGGGACTAATGAACACTGAAGCTTTCTTT. It encodes CASTLGGLMNTEAFF.

Here the CDR3 DNA reads TGTGCCAGCAGCTTTACGTTAAACAGGGACACCATATATTTT. It encodes CASSFTLNRDTIYF. The chain links TRBV5-6 to TRBJ1-3, with a weak D call TRBD1 (6 bases). The CDR3 extends over 14 amino acids. Per the germline V gene, CDR1 is SGHDT and CDR2 is YYEEEE. V lost 2 bases, J lost 8 bases, and 14 bases lay in between.

The V and J genes are TRBV7-9 and TRBJ2-3; D unresolved. From germline, CDR1 is SEHNR and CDR2 FQNEAQ (reference sequence). V dropped 5 bases and J dropped 0 bases, with 9 bases sitting between them. The CDR3 covers 14 residues. The CDR3 loop reads CASSQGASTDTQYF. The CDR3 DNA follows: TGTGCCAGCAGCCAAGGAGCTAGCACAGATACGCAGTATTTT.

V usage is TRBV21-1 and J usage is TRBJ1-5; the D call TRBD1 from the table was never checked on the DNA. TRBV21-1 is a listed pseudogene. The CDR3 has 14 residues. The CDR3 coding sequence is TGTGCCAGCAACACAGGTGCCCCCAATCAGCCCCAGCATTTT. It specifies CASNTGAPNQPQHF.

The chain links TRBV5-1 to TRBJ2-5; 9 bases fit TRBD1. This CDR3 comprises 14 residues. Per germline, CDR1 SGHRS and CDR2 YFSETQ. After removal of 4 bases from V and 3 bases from J, the junction contained 4 bases not matched to a gene. The CDR3 reads CASSAGTGKETQYF. CDR3 in DNA: TGCGCCAGCAGCGCCGGGACAGGGAAAGAGACCCAGTACTTC.

The chain employs TRBV27 and TRBJ2-2; 7 bases match TRBD2. V trimming: 5 bases; J trimming: 8 bases; junction bases outside the gene matches: 8. The CDR3 consists of 14 residues. CDR1 is MNHEY and CDR2 is SMNVEV in the germline V gene (reference sequence). The CDR3 region is CASSLGGLEGELFF. The CDR3 coding sequence is TGTGCCAGCAGTCTAGGAGGACTAGAGGGGGAGCTGTTTTTT.

Written as DNA, the CDR3 is TGTGCCAGCAGAGCCGGGACACGATCTGATCAGCCCCAGCATTTT. This codes for CASRAGTRSDQPQHF. The V call is TRBV2, the J call TRBJ1-5; weak D call: TRBD1 (6 bases). Trimming removed 6 bases at V and 5 bases at J, with 17 bases between. This CDR3 has 15 residues. CDR1 and CDR2 (germline): SNHLY, FYNNEI.

This clone was seen a handful of times. V usage is TRBV14 and J usage is TRBJ1-2; the D gene is possibly TRBD1 (5 bases). The V end lost 1 base, the J end lost 1 base, and 19 bases lay between the germline ends. This CDR3 is 18 amino acids long. The germline gives CDR1 SGHDN, CDR2 FVKESK. The CDR3 nucleotides are TGTGCCAGCAGCCAAGGACTGCGGGGGACCCCCCTTAACTATGGCTACACCTTC. As protein: CASSQGLRGTPLNYGYTF.

The chain recombines TRBV4-1 with TRBJ2-3; possibly TRBD2 for D (6 bases). Trimming cost V 4 bases and J 3 bases, with 11 bases left between them. CDR3 length: 14 amino acids. The germline CDR1 and CDR2 sequences are MGHRA and YSYEKL. The CDR3 DNA is TGCGCCAGCAGCCTTAGGGAGGCGACAGATACGCAGTATTTT. Residues: CASSLREATDTQYF.

This clone showed up just once. The V call is TRBV9, the J call TRBJ2-2; TRBD1 aligns across 7 bases. CDR3 length: 14 amino acids. The V gene's germline CDR1 is SGDLS and CDR2 YYNGEE. V lost 7 bases to trimming and J lost 3 bases; unmatched junction nucleotides: 6. The DNA of the CDR3 is TGTGCCAGCCAAATTACAGGGGACACCGGGGAGCTGTTTTTT. It specifies CASQITGDTGELFF.

The rearrangement links TRBV29-1 to TRBJ2-7, with D perhaps TRBD1 (6 bases). The CDR3 spans 15 residues. V dropped 3 bases and J dropped 6 bases, with 21 bases sitting between them. The V gene's germline CDR1 is SQVTM and CDR2 ANQGSEA. Here the CDR3 DNA reads TGCAGCGTTGAGACGAGGGACAAATCCGCCACCGAGCAGTACTTC. This gives the protein CSVETRDKSATEQYF.

This clone was recorded a few times. The chain combines TRBV6-5 with TRBJ1-2; 8 nucleotides match TRBD1. Germline CDR1 reads MNHEY; CDR2 reads SVGAGI. The CDR3 is 13 amino acids. V was pared by 5 bases and J by 6 bases, with 5 bases of the junction left unmatched. The CDR3: CASSRTGRNGYTF. CDR3 nucleotide sequence: TGTGCCAGCAGTAGGACAGGGCGTAATGGCTACACCTTC.